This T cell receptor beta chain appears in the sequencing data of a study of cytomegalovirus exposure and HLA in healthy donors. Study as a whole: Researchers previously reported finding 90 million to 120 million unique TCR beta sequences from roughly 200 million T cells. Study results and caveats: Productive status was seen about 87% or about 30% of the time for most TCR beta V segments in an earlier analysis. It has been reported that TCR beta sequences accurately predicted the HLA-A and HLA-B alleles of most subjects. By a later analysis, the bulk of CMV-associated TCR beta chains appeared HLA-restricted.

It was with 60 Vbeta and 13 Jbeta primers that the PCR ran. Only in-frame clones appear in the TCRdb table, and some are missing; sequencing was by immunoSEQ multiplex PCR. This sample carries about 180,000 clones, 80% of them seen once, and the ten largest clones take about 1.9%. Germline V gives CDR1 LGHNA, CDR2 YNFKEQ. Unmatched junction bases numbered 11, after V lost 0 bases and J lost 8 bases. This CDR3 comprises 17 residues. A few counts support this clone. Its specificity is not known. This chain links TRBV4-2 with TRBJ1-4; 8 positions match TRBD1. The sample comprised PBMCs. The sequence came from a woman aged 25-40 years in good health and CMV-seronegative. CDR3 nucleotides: TGTGCCAGCAGCCAAGAAGATCGTGGACAGGGCGGGGAAAAACTGTTTTTT. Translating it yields CASSQEDRGQGGEKLFF.